This T cell receptor (beta chain) was captured in a study of T cell responses to AZD1222 COVID-19 vaccine (dated by TCRdb to the early 2020s). Regarding the research as a whole: A total of about 230 trial participants underwent TCR sequencing, of whom approximately 210 received two doses of AZD1222 and 26 received two doses of the MenACWY control vaccine. Trial participants were enrolled by age into 18-55, 56-69 and 70-plus year subgroups, with approximately 160, 26 and 62 TCR-sequenced participants respectively.

The CDR3 regions of human TCRbeta chains were analyzed by immunosequencing. Per the source publication's procedure: TCRs in the repertoires were matched against a reference library of SARS-CoV-2-specific TCRs that had been generated with the MIRA antigen-specificity platform. Breadth was defined as the fraction of unique TCRs that were SARS-CoV-2-associated. Depth was defined as the fraction of total T cells that were SARS-CoV-2-associated. Using the MIRA data, each spike-specific TCR was assigned both to the spike region to which the TCR was reactive and to a CD4 or CD8 class. Log10-transformed breadth and depth values were compared by one-way ANOVA with Sidak's multiple comparisons tests. In TCRdb, the immuneACCESS table is reduced to in-frame sequences with V and J assigned. These tables do not hold every clone; where another copy was compared, an unresolved V gene accounts for under half, and the others remain unexplained. V and J calls and clone size come straight from that table; D and trimming were deduced from the DNA. The sample table shows 250,000 to 300,000 clones, and around 92% are seen once. The ten largest clones add up to 0.5% to 0.65% of the sample.

The time point label here, explained by the study, means: about 28 days (+/-7) after the second vaccine dose. Because spike-specific TCR depth and breadth did not differ between the two schedules, AZD1222 recipients who got a second dose at roughly 4 weeks were pooled with those who got a second dose at roughly 12 weeks. Samples from vaccinated people were obtained from the UK trials COV001 and COV002, which included a single-blind randomized controlled phase 2/3 trial of AZD1222 (ChAdOx1 nCoV-19) in healthy adults. Trial participant PBMC samples were collected at day 0 and day 28 after the second dose for TCRbeta chain sequencing. Details on this clone: Its antigen specificity is not known. Nothing much larger sits one base from this clone, and base qualities are not available.

From its cysteine to its phenylalanine, the CDR3 spans 17 amino acids. Here the CDR3 DNA is all that survives: 51 bases in frame from base 1. The germline V gene provides CDR1 MDHEN and CDR2 SYDVKM. V is pared back by 5 bases and J by 2 bases, with 21 bases lying between the germline termini. Results and caveats for the whole study, not just this receptor: Only 5 to 7 AZD1222 recipients were SARS-CoV-2 seropositive at baseline, limiting conclusions about previously exposed vaccinees. Nearly half of unique spike-specific TCRs reportedly recognized epitopes outside regions mutated in the B.1.351 and B.1.1.7 variants. Most participants were white British and females outnumbered males, and the authors suggested that clonal diversity may have been underestimated. After two AZD1222 doses, spike-specific TCR breadth and depth were significantly higher than at day 0 and than in MenACWY recipients. In the small 56-69-year group, the increase in depth fell short of significance, most likely because of low power. The vaccine-associated CD4 TCRs covered the entire spike protein, and the dominant responses fell in regions 160-218 and 743-854. Because no day 14 peak-response samples were available, the repertoires could be characterized only after the peak T cell response.

The clonotype originates from an adult who received the AZD1222 COVID-19 vaccine. The sequence is built from TRBV28 and TRBJ1-2; a weak D assignment points to TRBD1 (6 bases agree). The sample was peripheral blood, taken 28 days after the second AZD1222 dose. This receptor has the CDR3 CASSLKAAGGLNYGYTF. In nucleotide form, the sequence is TGTGCCAGCAGTCTTAAGGCAGCCGGGGGGCTAAACTATGGCTACACCTTC.